The 30 T cell receptor beta chains in this list originate from one sample, sequenced in a study of radiation and T cells in renal cell carcinoma. Repertoires were generated with immunoSEQ multiplex PCR, while TCRdb's copy carries only in-frame clones and drops some. The data hold 70,000 to 80,000 clones, with 80% to 90% observed a single time. Time point in this sample: blood 2 weeks post-SBRT. Treatment given: 15 Gy SBRT to primary tumor, nephrectomy 4 weeks later. The sequencing used blood, collected from a patient whose treatment included radiotherapy and nephrectomy. These receptors originate from a woman aged 50 to 60 with renal cell carcinoma.

This clone was seen a few times. The V and J genes are TRBV9 and TRBJ1-3; D unresolved. This CDR3 has 13 residues. Germline lookup yields CDR1 SGDLS and CDR2 YYNGEE. The V end lost 2 bases, the J end lost 0 bases, and 3 bases lay between the germline ends. CDR3 nucleotide sequence: TGTGCCAGCAGCGTGAACTCTGGAAACACCATATATTTT. Translated, it gives CASSVNSGNTIYF.

The chain employs TRBV19 and TRBJ2-2; D ambiguous. The CDR3 is made up of 13 amino acids. Germline V gene data show CDR1 as LNHDA and CDR2 as SQIVND (reference sequence). Trimming pared 7 bases from V and 2 bases from J, leaving 8 bases between. CDR3 residues: CASKGINTGELFF. DNA of the CDR3: TGTGCCAGTAAAGGGATAAACACCGGGGAGCTGTTTTTT.

The chain has TRBV7-8 and TRBJ1-5; possibly TRBD1 for D (6 bases). V was trimmed by 0 bases and J by 7 bases, leaving 10 bases between them. CDR1 SGHVS and CDR2 FQNEAQ come from the germline V gene. The CDR3 consists of 14 residues. Here the CDR3 reads CASSLAGAGQPQHF. DNA of the CDR3: TGTGCCAGCAGCTTAGCGGGGGCCGGGCAGCCCCAGCATTTT.

This clone was found a few times. The chain carries TRBV15 and TRBJ1-1; no clear D gene. CDR1 is LNHNV and CDR2 is YYDKDF in the germline V gene (reference sequence). Trimming cost V 5 bases and J 0 bases, with 7 bases left between them. The CDR3 sequence is 13 residues long. This CDR3 is CATSETMNTEAFF. CDR3 DNA sequence: TGTGCCACCAGCGAGACCATGAACACTGAAGCTTTCTTT.

V usage is TRBV7-9 and J usage is TRBJ2-7; D remains unclear. The V end lost 3 bases, the J end lost 2 bases, and 5 bases lay between the germline ends. Germline V lookup: CDR1 SEHNR, CDR2 FQNEAQ (reference sequence). The CDR3 consists of 12 residues. CDR3 loop: CASSFSTYEQYF. CDR3 DNA: TGTGCCAGCAGCTTCTCTACCTACGAGCAGTACTTC. The full variable domain, rest sourced from reference TRBV7-9 and TRBJ2-7, is DTGVSQNPRHKITKRGQNVTFRCDPISEHNRLYWYRQTLGQGPEFLTYFQNEAQLEKSRLLSDRFSAERPKGSFSTLEIQRTEQGDSAMYLCASSFSTYEQYFGPGTRLTVT.

The V and J genes are TRBV19 and TRBJ1-6; D is possibly TRBD1 (5 bases). The CDR3 totals 13 residues. Trimming took 11 bases from V and 1 from J, leaving 9 bases between them. CDR1 and CDR2 from the germline V gene are LNHDA and SQIVND (reference sequence). Here the CDR3 reads CAVRQSYNSPLHF. As DNA, the CDR3 is TGTGCCGTGCGACAGTCCTATAATTCACCCCTCCACTTT.

This clone has just a few counts. Written as DNA, the CDR3 is TGTGCCAGCAGCGTAGGACACACTGAAGCTTTCTTT. This encodes CASSVGHTEAFF. This chain links TRBV9 with TRBJ1-1; D is ambiguous. The ends were cut back, 0 bases at V and 3 bases at J, with 3 bases in the middle. From germline, CDR1 is SGDLS and CDR2 YYNGEE. The CDR3 extends over 12 amino acids.

The J gene is TRBJ2-2, the V gene TRBV4-1, with 7 bases fitting TRBD2. The CDR3 has 17 amino acids. V dropped 0 bases and J dropped 1; count of bases not matched to a gene: 5. CDR1 and CDR2 (germline): MGHRA, YSYEKL. CDR3 in amino acids: CASSQDLTGGNTGELFF. The DNA of the CDR3 is TGCGCCAGCAGCCAAGATCTCACGGGAGGGAACACCGGGGAGCTGTTTTTT.

The gene calls are TRBV11-2 and TRBJ2-2; 13 nucleotides match TRBD2. Looked up from germline, CDR1 is SGHAT and CDR2 is FQNNGV. This CDR3 comprises 15 residues. V was clipped by 0 bases and J by 12 bases; unmatched bases: 4. Written as DNA, the CDR3 is TGTGCCAGCAGCTTAGATCGGACTAGCGGGGGACAGCTGTTTTTT. Amino acid sequence: CASSLDRTSGGQLFF. Supplemented by reference TRBV11-2 and TRBJ2-2, the full variable domain reads EAGVAQSPRYKIIEKRQSVAFWCNPISGHATLYWYQQILGQGPKLLIQFQNNGVVDDSQLPKDRFSAERLKGVDSTLKIQPAKLEDSAVYLCASSLDRTSGGQLFFGEGSRLTVL.

The genes are TRBV7-2 and TRBJ1-2, with 7 positions matching TRBD1. V was pared by 1 base and J by 8 bases, with 13 bases of the junction left unmatched. Germline CDR1 and CDR2: SGHTA and FQGNSA. CDR3 size: 16 residues. The CDR3 reads CASSLVTGRGPGGYTF. The DNA for the CDR3 is TGTGCCAGCAGCTTAGTGACAGGGAGGGGGCCGGGCGGCTACACCTTC.

J is TRBJ1-1 and V is TRBV9; D is possibly TRBD1 (5 bases). Germline CDR1 and CDR2: SGDLS and YYNGEE. CDR3 length equals 15 residues. V was cut by 6 bases and J by 0 bases, with 15 bases left in between. CDR3 DNA sequence: TGTGCCAGCACCCAGGGACCGCTTATGAACACTGAAGCTTTCTTT. It is translated as CASTQGPLMNTEAFF.

This chain uses TRBV19 with TRBJ2-6; the D is unclear. From germline, CDR1 is LNHDA and CDR2 SQIVND (reference sequence). V was trimmed by 5 bases and J by 2 bases, leaving 7 bases between them. The CDR3 covers 14 residues. DNA for the CDR3: TGTGCCAGTAGTTCGGTAGCTGGGGCCAACGTCCTGACTTTC. Protein product: CASSSVAGANVLTF.

This clone was detected once. The rearrangement uses TRBV9 and TRBJ2-7, with TRBD2 as a possible D gene (5 bases). Trimming pared 0 bases from V and 4 bases from J, leaving 14 bases between. Per the germline V gene, CDR1 is SGDLS and CDR2 is YYNGEE. This CDR3 contains 15 residues. The CDR3 sequence is CASSVGPASLYEQYF. The CDR3 region has the DNA TGTGCCAGCAGCGTAGGTCCGGCTAGCCTTTACGAGCAGTACTTC.

The chain recombines TRBV5-1 with TRBJ2-5; the match to TRBD1 covers 10 bases. With the DNA end fitting TRBJ2-7 better, the J assignment may be wrong. The CDR3 has 15 residues. Germline loops: CDR1 SGHRS, CDR2 YFSETQ. CDR3 residues: CASSVGTGDRYEQYF. The CDR3 DNA reads as TGCGCCAGCAGCGTCGGGACAGGGGATCGGTACGAGCAGTACTTC.

This clone was seen once. The chain recombines TRBV28 with TRBJ1-5, with no clear D. The CDR3 totals 14 residues. Trimming cost V 3 bases and J 3 bases, with 9 bases left between them. Germline CDR1 and CDR2: MDHEN and SYDVKM. CDR3 amino acids: CASSFRGNNQPQHF. The DNA of the CDR3 is TGTGCCAGCAGTTTTCGGGGTAACAATCAGCCCCAGCATTTT.

The chain employs TRBV19 and TRBJ1-2, with 9 bases fitting TRBD1. V dropped 5 bases and J dropped 8; count of bases not matched to a gene: 9. The CDR3 spans 14 residues. Germline assignment: CDR1 LNHDA and CDR2 SQIVND (reference sequence). The CDR3 DNA reads as TGTGCCAGTAGTCGATCACAGGGGGCGGACGGCTACACCTTC. This encodes CASSRSQGADGYTF.

This sequence joins TRBV7-9 and TRBJ2-3; D is possibly TRBD1 or TRBD2 (5 bases each). Germline CDR1 SEHNR, CDR2 FQNEAQ (reference sequence). The CDR3 loop spans 15 amino acids. Trimming cost V 5 bases and J 1 base, with 13 bases left between them. This CDR3 reads CASSEVLGGTDTQYF. DNA for the CDR3: TGTGCCAGCAGCGAGGTATTGGGGGGCACAGATACGCAGTATTTT.

The chain joins TRBV14 to TRBJ2-2; perhaps TRBD2 as D (5 bases). The CDR3 is 13 residues long. V lost 2 bases to trimming and J lost 4 bases, with 5 bases between them. From germline, CDR1 is SGHDN and CDR2 FVKESK. CDR3 protein: CASSQSGTGELFF. DNA of the CDR3: TGTGCCAGCAGCCAAAGCGGCACCGGGGAGCTGTTTTTT.

This clone was counted at least ten times. This rearrangement joins TRBV5-1 to TRBJ1-1; 8 bases map to TRBD1. The germline V gene encodes CDR1 SGHRS and CDR2 YFSETQ. The CDR3 is made up of 14 amino acids. After removal of 3 bases from V and 5 bases from J, the junction contained 6 bases not matched to a gene. This chain's CDR3 is CASSSGQGGTEAFF. For the CDR3, the DNA is TGCGCCAGCAGCTCCGGACAGGGCGGAACTGAAGCTTTCTTT.

This clone was seen only once. This sequence joins TRBV19 and TRBJ1-5; D gene ambiguous. The CDR3 totals 13 residues. V was clipped by 2 bases and J by 5 bases, with 7 bases between them. CDR1 LNHDA and CDR2 SQIVND come from the germline V gene (reference sequence). The CDR3 DNA follows: TGTGCCAGTAGTATATCGGGAGATCAGCCCCAGCATTTT. Residues: CASSISGDQPQHF.

This clone was recorded once. The V and J genes are TRBV30 and TRBJ1-2, with D unclear. V was cut by 7 bases and J by 1 base, with 13 bases left in between. The germline gives CDR1 GTSNPN, CDR2 SVGIG (reference sequence). The CDR3 is made up of 13 amino acids. The CDR3 DNA reads TGTGCCTTCCGGGAGCTGATTAACTATGGCTACACCTTC. This gives the protein CAFRELINYGYTF.

This clone has only one observation. V gene TRBV11-3 combines with J gene TRBJ2-5, with a possible D match to TRBD1 (7 bases). Germline V gene sequence: CDR1 SGHNT, CDR2 YENEEA. This CDR3 has 14 residues. Trimming left V 5 bases short and J 5 bases short, with 15 bases between. CDR3: CASSPDRDSETQYF. The DNA of the CDR3 is TGTGCCAGCAGCCCCGACAGGGACTCGGAGACCCAGTACTTC.

Points on this clone: Different DNA sequences within this sample yield the same CDR3. This chain joins TRBV5-6 and TRBJ1-5; unclear D gene. V was trimmed by 1 base and J by 7 bases, leaving 6 bases between them. This CDR3 has 12 residues. CDR1 and CDR2 from the germline V gene are SGHDT and YYEEEE. The CDR3 DNA follows: TGTGCCAGCAGCTTGCAAGGGCAGCCCCAGCATTTT. Protein product: CASSLQGQPQHF.

In nucleotides, the CDR3 is TGTGCCAGCAGTTTAGGTCCGGAGGGAGGCTATGGCTACACCTTC. This translates into CASSLGPEGGYGYTF. This rearrangement joins TRBV27 to TRBJ1-2; D gene unclear. This CDR3 comprises 15 residues. Trimming removed 2 bases at V and 4 bases at J, with 14 bases between. The germline V gene has CDR1 MNHEY and CDR2 SMNVEV (reference sequence).

This clone has a single count. V is TRBV4-1 and J is TRBJ2-7; D is ambiguous. Per germline, CDR1 MGHRA and CDR2 YSYEKL. Trimming shortened V by 1 base and J by 5 bases, and 18 bases separated the two germline ends. This CDR3 spans 16 amino acids. CDR3 residues: CASSQALVGFTHEQYF. DNA for the CDR3: TGCGCCAGCAGCCAAGCTCTAGTGGGTTTTACCCACGAGCAGTACTTC.

The chain combines TRBV30 with TRBJ2-7, with a possible D match to TRBD2 (6 bases). This CDR3 contains 12 residues. In germline, CDR1 is GTSNPN, CDR2 SVGIG (reference sequence). V was trimmed by 3 bases and J by 6 bases, leaving 12 bases between them. CDR3 bases: TGTGCCTGGAGGTGGCAGGGAGGCGAGCAGTACTTC. This codes for CAWRWQGGEQYF.

In nucleotides, the CDR3 is TGTGCCAGTAGTATTTCGGTCGGAAGCTCTGGAAACACCATATATTTT. Amino acids: CASSISVGSSGNTIYF. The rearrangement links TRBV19 to TRBJ1-3; D unclear. V was clipped by 3 bases and J by 0 bases, with 12 bases between them. The CDR3 sequence is 16 residues long. CDR1 is LNHDA and CDR2 is SQIVND in the germline V gene (reference sequence).

V is TRBV6-5 and J is TRBJ1-5; D gene unclear. CDR3 length equals 13 residues. Trimming cost V 5 bases and J 0 bases, with 5 bases left between them. The V gene's germline CDR1 is MNHEY and CDR2 SVGAGI. CDR3 region: CASSPNSNQPQHF. The DNA for the CDR3 is TGTGCCAGCAGTCCTAATAGCAATCAGCCCCAGCATTTT.

The V call is TRBV19, the J call TRBJ1-2, with D perhaps matching TRBD1 (6 bases). The CDR3 sequence is 13 residues long. Trimming removed 4 bases at V and 4 bases at J, with 10 bases between. The V gene's germline CDR1 is LNHDA and CDR2 SQIVND (reference sequence). The CDR3 DNA is TGTGCCAGTAGTAACGGACAGTTCTATGGCTACACCTTC. The encoded protein is CASSNGQFYGYTF.

CDR3 loop: CAISGGTSPTDTQYF. As DNA, the CDR3 is TGTGCCATCAGTGGCGGGACTAGCCCAACAGATACGCAGTATTTT. The V gene is TRBV10-3, the J gene TRBJ2-3, with 9 bases aligning to TRBD2. CDR3 length: 15 residues. Germline V CDR1 and CDR2: ENHRY, SYGVKD. V was pared by 4 bases and J by 3 bases, with 5 bases of the junction left unmatched.